This record looks at one T cell receptor (beta chain) sequence and its context. This record belongs to a study of STAT5B mutations in CD4+ large granular lymphocyte leukemia. The CDR3 has 14 residues. Per the germline V gene, CDR1 is SGDLS and CDR2 is YYNGEE. V was trimmed by 3 bases and J by 0 bases, leaving 7 bases between them. Method: immunoSEQ multiplex PCR; TCRdb's copy keeps in-frame clones and lacks some. The sample contains approximately 21,000 clones, 78% of which appear only once. The clonotype originates from a human donor in good health. V usage is TRBV9 and J usage is TRBJ1-3; D unresolved. Source material: CD4+ T cells from blood buffy coats. The CDR3 region is CASSGTLSGNTIYF. The CDR3 bases are TGTGCCAGCAGCGGTACACTCTCTGGAAACACCATATATTTT.